This passage covers 20 T cell receptor beta chains from one sample sequenced in a study of T cell changes during pregnancy in multiple sclerosis. TCRdb's copy holds only in-frame clones and misses some; the assay was immunoSEQ multiplex PCR. The sample consists of under 40,000 clones, roughly 90% of them appearing once. This specimen consisted of CD4+ T cells from peripheral blood mononuclear cells, obtained before pregnancy. The receptors originated from a female donor with multiple sclerosis, enrolled in a pregnancy study.

Worth noting for this clone: The junction departs from the called germline gene at one end, perhaps through a read error. This chain uses TRBV7-7 with TRBJ2-7, with a weak D call TRBD1 (6 bases). Germline CDR1 reads SSHAT; CDR2 reads FNYEAQ (reference sequence). The CDR3 extends over 13 amino acids. The DNA for the CDR3 is TGTGCTAGCAGCGAGGACAGAGGTATGGAGCAGTACTTC. Translating it yields CASSEDRGMEQYF.

On this clone itself: Other DNA sequences of this sample code for an identical CDR3. The chain combines TRBV7-3 with TRBJ1-1; a possible D gene is TRBD1 (6 bases). Germline assignment: CDR1 SGHTA and CDR2 FQGTGA. V lost 3 bases, J lost 3 bases, and 11 bases lay in between. This CDR3 has 14 residues. For the CDR3, the DNA is TGTGCCAGCAGCTTGACAGGTGGGGACACTGAAGCTTTCTTT. The encoded protein is CASSLTGGDTEAFF.

In this sample, this clone turned up a few times. This chain links TRBV7-9 with TRBJ2-7, with 9 bases aligning to TRBD1. Trimming at V came to 5 bases and at J to 5 bases, leaving 10 bases not matched to a gene. The CDR3 is made up of 15 amino acids. Germline V gene data show CDR1 as SEHNR and CDR2 as FQNEAQ (reference sequence). The CDR3 sequence: CASSPWDRVGDEQYF. The DNA of the CDR3 is TGTGCCAGCAGCCCCTGGGACAGGGTGGGGGACGAGCAGTACTTC.

The J gene is TRBJ1-2, the V gene TRBV28; no definite D call. The V gene's germline CDR1 is MDHEN and CDR2 SYDVKM. The CDR3 loop spans 16 amino acids. Between the trimmed V and J ends, which lost 1 base and 5 bases, there was a span of 17 bases. CDR3: CASSLFGGKTTYGYTF. CDR3 sequence (DNA): TGTGCCAGCAGTTTATTCGGCGGAAAAACCACTTATGGCTACACCTTC.

The rearrangement uses TRBV11-3 and TRBJ1-2, with D maybe TRBD1 (6 bases). Trimming pared 5 bases from V and 6 bases from J, leaving 19 bases between. Germline V gene sequence: CDR1 SGHNT, CDR2 YENEEA. The CDR3 is made up of 15 amino acids. The CDR3 region is CASSPNPPTGHGYTF. The CDR3 DNA follows: TGTGCCAGCAGCCCCAACCCCCCAACAGGGCATGGCTACACCTTC.

The CDR3 region has the DNA TGTGCCAGCTCACCCATCGGCAGGGCTTCAGCTAACTATGGCTACACCTTC. Protein: CASSPIGRASANYGYTF. The rearrangement links TRBV18 to TRBJ1-2; D may be TRBD1 (5 bases). The CDR3 runs to 17 residues. Deletions cut 3 bases from V and 0 bases from J, with 17 bases between. Germline V lookup: CDR1 KGHSH, CDR2 LQKENI.

CDR3 in amino acids: CASSLGQNTGELFF. The CDR3 nucleotides are TGTGCCAGCAGCTTGGGACAGAACACCGGGGAGCTGTTTTTT. The V and J genes are TRBV5-4 and TRBJ2-2; D unclear. V lost 0 bases and J lost 1, with 4 bases in between. The length of the CDR3 is 14 residues. Germline V gene lookup returns CDR1 SGHNT and CDR2 YYREEE (reference sequence).

The gene calls are TRBV18 and TRBJ1-1; D may be TRBD1 (5 bases). Germline CDR1 KGHSH, CDR2 LQKENI. CDR3 length: 12 amino acids. Trimming stripped 5 bases from V and 6 bases from J, with 10 bases between. The CDR3 region is CASSIVGPEAFF. The CDR3 nucleotides are TGTGCCAGCTCAATAGTGGGGCCTGAAGCTTTCTTT.

This chain uses TRBV10-3 with TRBJ2-1, with D possibly TRBD1 on 5 matching bases. V lost 4 bases and J 4 bases, leaving 11 bases between the germline ends. Per germline, CDR1 ENHRY and CDR2 SYGVKD. This CDR3 region has 14 residues. The CDR3 reads CAISGQGNYNEQFF. The DNA for the CDR3 is TGTGCCATCAGTGGTCAGGGTAATTACAATGAGCAGTTCTTC.

The genes are TRBV6-4 and TRBJ1-2; TRBD1 is a possible D gene (5 bases). The ends were cut back, 10 bases at V and 3 bases at J, with 9 bases in the middle. Germline-derived CDR1 and CDR2 are MRHNA and SNTAGT. The CDR3 length is 11 residues. In DNA form, the CDR3 reads TGTGCCACATGGGGGGACTATGGCTACACCTTC. Translating gives CATWGDYGYTF.

The CDR3 sequence: CASIRAETGSYEQYF. The CDR3 bases are TGTGCCAGCATCAGAGCAGAGACGGGCTCCTACGAGCAGTACTTC. The rearrangement links TRBV7-9 to TRBJ2-7; D unresolved. There are 15 residues in the CDR3. V gave up 7 bases and J gave up 0 bases, with 16 bases separating them. Germline assignment: CDR1 SEHNR and CDR2 FQNEAQ (reference sequence).

The chain uses TRBV10-1 and TRBJ2-1; 9 nucleotides match TRBD2. The CDR3 contains 16 residues. Trimming cost V 3 bases and J 2 bases; bases outside gene matches: 5. Germline V gene data show CDR1 as WNHNN and CDR2 as SYGVQD (reference sequence). The CDR3 bases are TGCGCCAGCAGTGAAGAACTAGCGGGCACCTACAATGAGCAGTTCTTC. Amino acids: CASSEELAGTYNEQFF.

V usage is TRBV4-1 and J usage is TRBJ2-2; tentative D call: TRBD1 (6 bases). The CDR3 contains 16 residues. Germline V lookup: CDR1 MGHRA, CDR2 YSYEKL. V shed 0 bases and J shed 7 bases, with 15 bases lying between them. The CDR3: CASSQDEGEQGGELFF. CDR3 in DNA: TGCGCCAGCAGCCAAGATGAAGGGGAACAGGGCGGGGAGCTGTTTTTT.

This clone was recorded once. The rearrangement joins TRBV28 to TRBJ2-3; TRBD2 might be the D (6 bases). Trimming removed 5 bases from V and 3 bases from J, with 18 bases in between. The CDR3 is made up of 16 amino acids. In germline, CDR1 is MDHEN, CDR2 SYDVKM. The CDR3: CASSPLTSERTDTQYF. Here the CDR3 DNA reads TGTGCCAGCAGTCCTCTGACTAGTGAAAGAACAGATACGCAGTATTTT.

CDR3 sequence: CASSLGGYTF. CDR3 nucleotides: TGTGCCAGCAGCCTCGGGGGCTACACCTTC. This chain uses TRBV2 with TRBJ1-2; D remains unclear. Looked up from germline, CDR1 is SNHLY and CDR2 is FYNNEI. Trimming took off 6 bases at V and 8 bases at J, with 7 bases between the two ends. CDR3 size: 10 residues.

The chain carries TRBV20-1 and TRBJ1-3; D gene unclear. V was shortened by 6 bases and J by 3 bases, with 6 bases between the two germline ends. The CDR3 runs 11 residues. Germline CDR1 DFQATT, CDR2 SNEGSKA (reference sequence). The CDR3 spells CSASFGNTIYF. In DNA form, the CDR3 reads TGCAGTGCCTCGTTTGGAAACACCATATATTTT.

V gene TRBV6-1 combines with J gene TRBJ1-2; D gene uncertain. Germline CDR1 is MNHNS and CDR2 is SASEGT. This CDR3 is built from 17 residues. The ends were cut back, 0 bases at V and 5 bases at J, with 19 bases in the middle. This CDR3 reads CASSEAHVYSGRYGYTF. For the CDR3, the DNA is TGTGCCAGCAGTGAAGCCCACGTGTACAGCGGGAGATATGGCTACACCTTC.

This chain connects TRBV5-1 to TRBJ2-2; 7 nucleotides line up with TRBD1. This CDR3 has 15 amino acids. Germline CDR1 and CDR2: SGHRS and YFSETQ. With 1 base clipped from V and 5 bases from J, the junction kept 5 bases outside the gene matches. The CDR3 sequence: CASSLQQGWTGELFF. CDR3 in DNA: TGCGCCAGCAGCTTGCAACAGGGGTGGACCGGGGAGCTGTTTTTT. The full variable domain, completed using reference TRBV5-1 and TRBJ2-2, is KAGVTQTPRYLIKTRGQQVTLSCSPISGHRSVSWYQQTPGQGLQFLFEYFSETQRNKGNFPGRFSGRQFSNSRSEMNVSTLELGDSALYLCASSLQQGWTGELFFGEGSRLTVL.

This clone appeared a few times. The chain recombines TRBV5-6 with TRBJ1-1; D may be TRBD1 (5 bases). This CDR3 comprises 13 residues. Trimming took 7 bases from V and 6 from J, leaving 16 bases between them. CDR1 SGHDT and CDR2 YYEEEE come from the germline V gene. Here the CDR3 reads CASSVGGASEAFF. DNA for the CDR3: TGTGCCAGCTCGGTTGGAGGGGCGTCTGAAGCTTTCTTT.

This chain connects TRBV6-5 to TRBJ2-5, with 7 bases matching TRBD2. The CDR3 spans 15 residues. Germline values: CDR1 MNHEY, CDR2 SVGAGI. Trimming took 2 bases from V and 1 from J; bases not matched to a gene: 4. This chain's CDR3 is CASSYSGESQETQYF. DNA for the CDR3: TGTGCCAGCAGTTACAGCGGGGAGAGCCAAGAGACCCAGTACTTC.